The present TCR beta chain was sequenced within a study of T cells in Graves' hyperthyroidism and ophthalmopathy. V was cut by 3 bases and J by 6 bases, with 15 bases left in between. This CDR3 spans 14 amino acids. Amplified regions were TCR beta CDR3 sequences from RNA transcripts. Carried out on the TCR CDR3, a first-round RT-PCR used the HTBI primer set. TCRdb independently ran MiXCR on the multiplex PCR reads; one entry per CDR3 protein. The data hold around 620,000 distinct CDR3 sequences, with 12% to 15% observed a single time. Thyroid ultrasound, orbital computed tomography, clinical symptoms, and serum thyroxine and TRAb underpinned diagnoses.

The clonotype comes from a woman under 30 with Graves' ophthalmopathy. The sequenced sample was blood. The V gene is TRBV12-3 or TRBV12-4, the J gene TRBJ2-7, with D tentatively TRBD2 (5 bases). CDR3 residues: CASSFFWAGPEQYF. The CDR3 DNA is TGTGCCAGCAGTTTCTTCTGGGCGGGCCCCGAGCAGTACTTC.